Presented here are 12 T cell receptor beta chains from one specimen sequenced in a study of shared clonotypes between healthy human individuals. Profiling relied on immunoSEQ multiplex PCR, and the TCRdb table lists in-frame clones only, not all of them. The data show a few million clones, approximately 92% seen once. The sample consisted of naive CD4+ T cells sorted from blood. Documented subset: CD45RA+ positively selected. These receptors all stem from a man aged 18-30 years in good health.

The chain couples TRBV12-5 to TRBJ1-2, with D possibly TRBD1 on 6 matching bases. The CDR3 has 18 residues. The V gene lost 2 bases and the J gene lost 3 bases, with 22 bases spanning the gap. Germline values: CDR1 LGHNT, CDR2 FRNRAP. This CDR3 is CASGLPKWGRGRHYGYTF. The CDR3 nucleotides read TGTGCTAGTGGTTTGCCGAAGTGGGGCCGGGGGCGTCACTATGGCTACACCTTC.

The V gene is TRBV4-3, the J gene TRBJ1-4; no clear D gene. This CDR3 is built from 13 residues. V gave up 0 bases and J gave up 8 bases, with 7 bases separating them. Germline lookup yields CDR1 LGHNA and CDR2 YSLEER. The CDR3, as DNA: TGCGCCAGCAGCCAAGAGTCCGGGGAAAAACTGTTTTTT. As protein: CASSQESGEKLFF.

This chain uses TRBV28 with TRBJ1-1; unclear D gene. The CDR3 spans 16 residues. From germline, CDR1 is MDHEN and CDR2 SYDVKM. V shed 2 bases and J shed 2 bases, with 15 bases lying between them. This CDR3 reads CASSLGAGRSNTEAFF. CDR3 bases: TGTGCCAGCAGTTTAGGCGCTGGCAGATCAAACACTGAAGCTTTCTTT.

As for this clone: The same CDR3 also results from other DNA sequences found in this sample. CDR3 loop: CASSPDSGELFF. The CDR3, as DNA: TGCGCCAGCAGCCCCGACTCTGGGGAGCTGTTTTTT. The V call is TRBV5-1, the J call TRBJ2-2; D unresolved. This CDR3 region has 12 residues. Germline V gene lookup returns CDR1 SGHRS and CDR2 YFSETQ. Trimming left V 4 bases short and J 8 bases short, with 9 bases between.

The chain recombines TRBV6-6 with TRBJ1-4, with D maybe TRBD1 (5 bases). Between the trimmed V and J ends, which lost 5 bases and 6 bases, there was a span of 13 bases. The CDR3 has 14 amino acids. CDR1 is MNHNY, CDR2 SVGAGI, per germline (reference sequence). DNA of the CDR3: TGTGCCAGCAGTGCAGGGTTCGTGTATGAAAAACTGTTTTTT. Protein product: CASSAGFVYEKLFF.

The V and J genes are TRBV15 and TRBJ2-3, with 10 bases lining up with TRBD1. CDR3 length: 15 amino acids. Germline CDR1 and CDR2: LNHNV and YYDKDF (reference sequence). With V trimmed by 1 base and J by 4 bases, 2 bases remained unmatched. The CDR3 DNA follows: TGTGCCACCAGCAGAGGACAGGGGGCTGCAGATACGCAGTATTTT. This encodes CATSRGQGAADTQYF.

The CDR3 is CASSLGRGNIQYF. The CDR3 DNA sequence: TGTGCCAGCAGCTTGGGCCGGGGAAACATTCAGTACTTC. The genes are TRBV5-6 and TRBJ2-4; a weak D match, TRBD2 (5 bases). Trimming left V 0 bases short and J 6 bases short, with 7 bases between. The germline V gene has CDR1 SGHDT and CDR2 YYEEEE. CDR3 length: 13 residues.

Worth noting for this clone: Other DNA sequences in this specimen translate into the identical CDR3. V and J are TRBV6-5 and TRBJ1-5; D not certain. The V end was cut by 0 bases, the J end by 1 base, with 7 bases between. CDR3 length equals 15 residues. Germline V gene sequence: CDR1 MNHEY, CDR2 SVGAGI. CDR3 nucleotides: TGTGCCAGCAGTTACTCTCAACAGAGCAATCAGCCCCAGCATTTT. Translated, it gives CASSYSQQSNQPQHF.

Here the CDR3 reads CASSKIFRGTHPSGELFF. The DNA of the CDR3 is TGTGCCAGCAGCAAAATATTTCGGGGGACACATCCCAGCGGGGAGCTGTTTTTT. The V and J genes are TRBV7-9 and TRBJ2-2; D may match TRBD1 or TRBD2 (6 bases each). The V end was cut by 5 bases, the J end by 7 bases, with 26 bases between. This CDR3 spans 18 amino acids. Per germline, CDR1 SEHNR and CDR2 FQNEAQ (reference sequence).

This clone showed up just once. The chain carries TRBV19 and TRBJ1-1; 9 bases align to TRBD1. Germline V lookup: CDR1 LNHDA, CDR2 SQIVND (reference sequence). The CDR3 spans 15 residues. Losses at the gene ends were 7 bases for V and 1 base for J; bases not matched to a gene: 7. For the CDR3, the DNA is TGTGCCAGTAAAACGATACAGGGGGCGAACACTGAAGCTTTCTTT. Its translation is CASKTIQGANTEAFF.

This rearrangement joins TRBV6-5 to TRBJ1-2; 7 positions match TRBD1. This CDR3 comprises 13 residues. V was clipped by 5 bases and J by 7 bases; unmatched bases: 7. Germline V CDR1 and CDR2: MNHEY, SVGAGI. For the CDR3, the DNA is TGTGCCAGCAGTCCGGACAGGAACAGTGGCTACACCTTC. Residues: CASSPDRNSGYTF.

The chain is built from TRBV5-5 and TRBJ2-7; TRBD2 matches 9 bases. The junction had 9 bases not matched to a gene; V was cut back by 4 bases and J by 4 bases. From germline, CDR1 is SGHKS and CDR2 YYEKEE (reference sequence). The CDR3 length is 15 residues. The CDR3 here is CASSQEAGGPYEQYF. The CDR3 nucleotides read TGTGCCAGCAGCCAAGAGGCGGGAGGGCCGTACGAGCAGTACTTC.